A single T cell receptor beta chain is shown here with its context. What it recognizes is unknown. Here immunoSEQ multiplex PCR was the method, and the copy in TCRdb shows in-frame clones only, minus some. The sample holds roughly 28,000 clones, 90% to 95% seen once. The data were obtained in a study of graft-versus-host responses after intestinal transplantation. Overall study: The study gave all recipients anti-thymocyte globulin induction, then tacrolimus and steroids for approximately three years.

General study points: Among recipient marrow samples, GvH clones were found; some appeared first in ileum or blood. Early HvG declines after transplant were associated with peak circulating GvH clone levels. Allografts of one patient group, those with graft-donor T cell macrochimerism, had high graft-versus-host to host-versus-graft clonal ratios.

This sample comprised PBMCs, obtained about ten weeks after intestinal transplant. The receptor's source is a human patient who received an intestinal transplant, so some T cells may come from the graft donor.

The CDR3 loop is CASNAAYNSPLHF. The CDR3 DNA is TGTGCCAGCAACGCAGCGTATAATTCACCCCTCCACTTT. The V call is TRBV2, the J call TRBJ1-6; D unresolved. CDR3 size: 13 residues. V lost 7 bases, J lost 4 bases, and 8 bases lay in between. Per germline, CDR1 SNHLY and CDR2 FYNNEI.